Presented here are 8 T cell receptor beta chains from one specimen sequenced in a study of cytomegalovirus exposure and HLA in healthy donors. The primer mix had 60 Vbeta and 13 Jbeta primers. Libraries were prepared by immunoSEQ multiplex PCR; TCRdb keeps only in-frame clonotypes and omits some of them. The sample yields under 130,000 clones, about three quarters seen once. The sample was PBMCs. The receptors shown here come from a woman in her 40s in good health and CMV-seropositive.

The gene calls are TRBV6-1 and TRBJ1-1; D is uncertain. Germline V gene sequence: CDR1 MNHNS, CDR2 SASEGT. The CDR3 consists of 15 residues. The V gene lost 3 bases and the J gene lost 3 bases, with 14 bases spanning the gap. CDR3 amino acids: CASSDLQRAYTEAFF. The CDR3 coding sequence is TGTGCCAGCAGTGATCTTCAGCGAGCATACACTGAAGCTTTCTTT.

This chain joins TRBV11-2 and TRBJ2-2; a possible D gene is TRBD2 (5 bases). Trimming removed 3 bases at V and 1 base at J, with 18 bases between. The germline CDR1 and CDR2 sequences are SGHAT and FQNNGV. The CDR3 consists of 18 residues. This CDR3 reads CASSFLLGLPKNTGELFF. In DNA, the CDR3 is TGTGCCAGCAGCTTCCTTCTCGGACTCCCTAAGAACACCGGGGAGCTGTTTTTT.

The J gene is TRBJ1-1, the V gene TRBV5-3; D ambiguous. TRBV5-3 is reported as an ORF; its role is uncertain. V dropped 1 base and J dropped 5 bases, with 9 bases sitting between them. CDR3 length: 13 amino acids. CDR3 sequence reads: CARSLRRGTEAFF. The CDR3 bases are TGTGCCAGAAGCTTGCGGCGGGGTACTGAAGCTTTCTTT.

This chain links TRBV6-4 with TRBJ2-3; D is uncertain. Trimming removed 2 bases at V and 2 bases at J, with 11 bases between. The CDR3 sequence is 15 residues long. Per germline, CDR1 MRHNA and CDR2 SNTAGT. The CDR3 is CASSDRKPNTDTQYF. The CDR3 DNA sequence: TGTGCCAGCAGTGACCGTAAGCCGAACACAGATACGCAGTATTTT.

This clone was counted a single time. The chain is built from TRBV9 and TRBJ2-7; 8 positions match TRBD2. This CDR3 contains 15 residues. Germline CDR1 SGDLS, CDR2 YYNGEE. V dropped 0 bases and J dropped 5; count of bases not matched to a gene: 7. The CDR3 loop is CASSVDREGLDEQYF. The CDR3 region has the DNA TGTGCCAGCAGCGTAGACCGGGAGGGCCTAGACGAGCAGTACTTC.

The V call is TRBV21-1, the J call TRBJ2-7; the table names TRBD2, a call not compared with the DNA. TRBV21-1 is shown as a pseudogene. This CDR3 comprises 18 residues. This chain's CDR3 is CASSKVVLAGGVPYEQYF. CDR3 DNA sequence: TGTGCCAGCAGCAAAGTGGTGCTAGCGGGAGGGGTACCCTACGAGCAGTACTTC.

The CDR3 loop is CASSSHSGRVTDTQYF. CDR3 nucleotide sequence: TGTGCCAGTAGTTCACATAGCGGGAGGGTCACAGATACGCAGTATTTT. The rearrangement links TRBV19 to TRBJ2-3; 11 bases line up with TRBD2. With V trimmed by 5 bases and J by 2 bases, 6 bases remained unmatched. Looked up from germline, CDR1 is LNHDA and CDR2 is SQIVND (reference sequence). The CDR3 is made up of 16 amino acids.

This chain connects TRBV19 to TRBJ2-6; D is perhaps TRBD1 (5 bases). This CDR3 spans 18 amino acids. Between the trimmed V and J ends, which lost 4 bases and 1 base, there was a span of 17 bases. Germline loops: CDR1 LNHDA, CDR2 SQIVND (reference sequence). The CDR3 sequence: CASSTQGRAFSGANVLTF. For the CDR3, the DNA is TGTGCCAGTAGTACCCAGGGCAGGGCGTTTTCTGGGGCCAACGTCCTGACTTTC.